The clone carrying this TCR beta chain was counted once. The antigen remains undetermined. The CDR3 loop spans 14 amino acids. Germline V gene data show CDR1 as LGHNA and CDR2 as YNFKEQ. V lost 3 bases, J lost 8 bases, and 14 bases lay in between. The data belong to a study of immune evolution from preneoplasia to lung adenocarcinoma. Generated by immunoSEQ multiplex PCR, the TCRdb table keeps only in-frame clones and is missing some. Among a few thousand clones listed, over 70% were seen once. Patients had resection in Japan or China between about 2013 and 2018. Study outcomes and limitations: Top clone frequencies peaked in normal lung, apparently declining through invasive adenocarcinoma. Normal lung had highest clonality; later lesions appeared denser, more diverse.

The rearrangement uses TRBV4-2 and TRBJ2-1; D ambiguous. The source material was FFPE adjacent normal lung tissue. This receptor was taken from a person in their 70s with lung adenocarcinoma. The CDR3 DNA sequence: TGTGCCAGCAGCCAGGATTCCGGGTGGGATGAGCAGTTCTTC. It yields the protein CASSQDSGWDEQFF.